Listed here is a single TCR beta chain. In its sample, this clone was seen once. Its antigen specificity is not known. No much larger clone is present one base from it, and per-base qualities are unavailable. The cohort was made up of approximately 700 healthy bone marrow donors. At the time of sampling, all cohort members were nominally healthy, though unrecorded immune exposures were likely present. CMV serostatus was recorded as positive for about 300 and negative for about half of the roughly 700 cohort members, whereas no CMV serostatus was recorded for the donor in question. A peripheral blood sample was collected from each donor, and TCR beta sequencing was performed on peripheral blood mononuclear cells. Genomic DNA extraction from the blood cell samples was performed with the Qiagen DNeasy Blood Extraction Kit. V is pared back by 6 bases and J by 6 bases, with 11 bases lying between the germline termini. Inclusive of the bounding cysteine and phenylalanine, the CDR3 is 13 residues long. The entry retains the CDR3 DNA only, 39 bases that are in frame from base 1. As encoded in the germline V gene, CDR1 is MNHEY while CDR2 is SVGAGI.

The receptor library was made with the immunoSEQ multiplex PCR assay. A mixture of 60 forward primers for TCR Vbeta segments and 13 reverse primers for TCR Jbeta segments was used in the multiplex PCR. The CDR3 region of rearranged TCR beta genes was amplified from genomic DNA with a multiplex PCR assay. Amplified TCR beta libraries were sequenced as 87-base-pair reads on the Illumina HiSeq System. In the source study's methods: A later analysis counted 65 million to 90 million unique TCR beta chains across the 550 to 750 repertoires, and roughly 9.9 million of these chains were shared by at least two donors. To remove PCR and sequencing errors, raw reads were error-corrected and collapsed into unique sequences using a nearest-neighbor algorithm that merged closely related sequences. To assign V, D and J gene segments, CDR3 sequences were aligned to IMGT reference sequences. Each retained sequence needed at least a six-nucleotide match to both a V gene segment and a J gene segment. A rearrangement counted as productive if the CDR3 had no stop codons and remained in frame with V and J, and every other rearrangement counted as non-productive. Following IMGT convention, CDR3 was defined as the stretch from the second conserved V-encoded cysteine to the conserved J-encoded phenylalanine. The earlier analysis of 500 to 650 of the donors excluded any sequence lacking an unambiguous match to a single V gene segment. In an earlier analysis of 450 to 700 of the donors, V segments were called functional above 56.7% productive rearrangements and were called segregating when the between-donor standard deviation exceeded 5%. To diagnose cytomegalovirus status from the catalog of TCR beta chain sequences, a statistical classification framework was built. A later analysis assigned V and J genes by comparing TCR nucleotide sequences with IMGT/GENE-DB human TR gene sequences. In a later analysis, CDR3 sequences and most-parsimonious VDJ recombination scenarios were assigned using the TCRdist pipeline. In a later analysis, every TCR beta chain was defined by the combination of its CDR3 amino acid sequence and its V-gene family, and reads without a unique V-gene family were dropped. As a way to deal with suspected cross-contamination and a sequencing artifact, a later analysis dropped 450 to 600 nucleotide sequences that were highly shared and had low generation probability. In a later analysis, a clonal expansion index was calculated for each public chain from normalized within-repertoire ranks of inferred template counts. Generation probabilities in a later analysis came from a VDJ recombination model fitted to out-of-frame rearrangements, and those results were checked against IGoR. Hypergeometric tests were used in a later analysis to score TCR-TCR, TCR-HLA and TCR-CMV co-occurrence, with a repertoire-size bias correction applied to the TCR pairs. A later analysis estimated false discovery rates by permuting HLA or CMV assignments 20 times. In a later analysis, co-occurring TCRs were grouped using DBSCAN, and TCRdist sequence similarity was added for clustering within HLA-allele-positive subsets. Co-occurrence clustering excluded repertoires with fewer than 30,000 or more than 120,000 public chains, plus five with anomalous nucleotide sharing. TCRdb limited this immuneACCESS table to in-frame rearrangements with V and J called. A share of clones is missing; checked studies link under half to unresolved V genes, and the rest is unexplained. V and J calls and clone size are given by that table; D and trimming were obtained from the DNA. Here the sample has 130,000 to 150,000 clones; around 72% occur a single time. Over 13% of the sample lies in the top ten.

This entry is derived from a study of cytomegalovirus exposure and HLA in healthy donors (dated by TCRdb to the late 2010s). As for the study more broadly: An earlier analysis of a few hundred of the donors reported about 280 Gb of sequence data and around 120 million unique TCR beta sequences obtained from approximately 180 million T cells. About 310 gigabases of sequencing data and tens of millions of unique TCR sequences were included in an early release covering around 650 HLA-typed donors. The genetic ancestry cluster associated with self-reported Caucasian donors included roughly four fifths of the roughly 380 genotyped donors. The study aimed to test whether cataloging public T cell receptors could reveal signatures of past pathogen exposure. The study used immunosequencing to profile the T cell repertoires of more than 650 subjects and linked those repertoires to cytomegalovirus serostatus. A separate validation cohort of more than 100 different subjects was used in addition to the approximately 670-subject first cohort. The study combined high-throughput TCR immunosequencing, statistical association of individual TCRs with disease status, and machine learning to predict cytomegalovirus infection status. To study patterns of TCR occurrence, a later analysis re-analyzed previously published TCR beta repertoires from 666 donors and added high-resolution HLA genotyping. The later analysis used no new phenotypic data to find candidate immune exposures, relying instead on TCR beta sequences and their occurrence across donors. To decide whether each TCR beta V gene segment behaved as functional or pseudogenic, an earlier analysis of over 500 of the donors relied on high-throughput TCR beta sequencing. Donor age, sex, ethnicity and CMV serostatus were compiled alongside the repertoire data. A later genetic analysis took genome-wide SNP genotypes for about three fifths of the 666 donors and used that subset as a discovery cohort. All discovery cohort repertoires had been generated using a single sequencing platform. HLA typing included class I and class II loci at four-digit resolution. The number of typed donors differed by locus: roughly 629-640 for A, B, C, DRB1 and DQB1; 500 to 550 for DQA1; some 610 for DPA1; and around 470 for DPB1. Because of strong linkage in the cohort, roughly five DR-DQ haplotypes were treated as single units for association and clustering. On average, 235,054 unique TCR beta nucleotide sequences were sequenced per donor among 398 genotyped donors of the cohort, with roughly a sixth of those sequences being non-productive. On the study overall, not on this receptor specifically: At a false discovery rate of 0.05, a later analysis linked around 15,000 TCR beta sequences to specific HLA alleles. Some IMGT-functional V segments, including TRBV6-2 and TRBV6-3, could not be told apart with the 87-base-pair reads, so those segments were excluded. It was suggested by the authors that the approach could potentially be generalized to other disease states and immunological phenotypes. The study listed approximately 150 TCR beta chains as associated with cytomegalovirus. When HLA alleles, especially DR and DQ, strongly co-occurred, TCR associations were difficult to assign to individual alleles. In a later analysis, HLA-associated TCR beta chains were found to be more clonally expanded and to have lower generation probabilities than equally common non-associated chains. Immune exposure information for the cohort was limited to CMV serostatus. A further reported finding was that TCR beta sequences accurately predicted the HLA-A and HLA-B alleles for most subjects in the first cohort. Across donors, most TCR sequences were observed very rarely, whereas some public TCRs were present in many individuals. In this cohort, only TCR beta chains were sequenced, and detectable features were limited by the absence of alpha or paired-chain data. In vitro tests confirmed that a few of the cytomegalovirus-associated TCR beta chains recognize cytomegalovirus antigens. Several of the top co-occurrence clusters appeared to be linked to parvovirus B19, influenza, CMV and Epstein-Barr virus, according to a later analysis. According to a later genetic analysis, donors in an Asian-associated ancestry cluster had fewer N-insertions in productive TCRs than the approximately 630-donor mean. In a later genetic analysis, a missense DCLRE1C variant was associated with V-gene and J-gene trimming of TCR beta chains, and the association was replicated in an independent cohort. A later analysis found that most CMV-associated TCR beta chains appeared HLA-restricted, with HLA associations seemingly driven largely by CMV exposure. A cluster of highly shared sequence variants was judged likely to be a technical artifact of the sequencing pipeline. Presence/absence analyses assumed roughly uniform sequencing depth across donors, an assumption that may not hold. Correlated functional status among segregating V segments might be attributable to linkage disequilibrium, but an unknown experimental factor could not be ruled out. Roughly 15 rarely observed V segments, including chromosome 9 orphons, were excluded from the earlier analysis of several hundred of the donors because counts were too low. An earlier analysis of approximately 590 of the donors showed that most TCR beta V segments appeared in productive rearrangements either about 90% or about 30% of the time, which broadly matched IMGT annotations. The classifier was reported to diagnose cytomegalovirus status with high specificity and sensitivity in both the original and validation cohorts. In a later analysis, the rate of TCR association differed among HLA loci, with DRB1 alleles having the most associated TCRs and HLA-C alleles having the fewest. Because HLA typing was unavailable for some donors at each locus, only the typed subset was used in association tests.

This receptor was obtained from a human donor in good health. Sample: PBMCs. The V and J segments used are TRBV6-5 and TRBJ2-2; tentative D gene TRBD1, with 6 bases matching. The bases are TGTGCCAGCAGCCTAACAGGGCCCGGGGAGCTGTTTTTT. Its protein is CASSLTGPGELFF.